This TCR beta chain emerged from a study of control samples from healthy donors and cancer patients. J lost 6 bases, V lost 0 bases, and 7 bases had no gene match. The germline CDR1 and CDR2 sequences are SGHTA and FQGNSA. The CDR3 contains 15 residues. Clones were sequenced by immunoSEQ multiplex PCR, and TCRdb holds only the in-frame ones, with some missing. The sample has about 220,000 clones, 90% to 95% seen once. The genes are TRBV7-2 and TRBJ1-2; TRBD1 matches at 7 bases. The sequenced material came from blood. The clonotype comes from a man over 45 in good health. The DNA of the CDR3 is TGTGCCAGCAGCTTAGCCGGAGACAGGGCTCATGGCTACACCTTC. It codes for CASSLAGDRAHGYTF.